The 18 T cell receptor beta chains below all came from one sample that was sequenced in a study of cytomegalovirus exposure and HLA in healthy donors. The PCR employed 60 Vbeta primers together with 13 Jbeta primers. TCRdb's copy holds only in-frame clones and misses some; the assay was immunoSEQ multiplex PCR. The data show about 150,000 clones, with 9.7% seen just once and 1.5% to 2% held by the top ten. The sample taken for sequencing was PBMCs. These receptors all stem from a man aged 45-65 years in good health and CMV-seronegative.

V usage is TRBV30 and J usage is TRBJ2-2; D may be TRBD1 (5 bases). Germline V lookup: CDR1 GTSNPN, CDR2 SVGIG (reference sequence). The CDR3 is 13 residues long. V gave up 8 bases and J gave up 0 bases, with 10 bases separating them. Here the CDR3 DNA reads TGTGCCCTAGGGGCCTCGAACACCGGGGAGCTGTTTTTT. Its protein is CALGASNTGELFF.

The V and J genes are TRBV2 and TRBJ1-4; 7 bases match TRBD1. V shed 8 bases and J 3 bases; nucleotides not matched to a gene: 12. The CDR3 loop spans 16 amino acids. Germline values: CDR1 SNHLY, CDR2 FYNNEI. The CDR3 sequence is CASGKGGAGANEKLFF. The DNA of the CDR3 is TGTGCCAGCGGAAAAGGGGGCGCAGGGGCTAATGAAAAACTGTTTTTT.

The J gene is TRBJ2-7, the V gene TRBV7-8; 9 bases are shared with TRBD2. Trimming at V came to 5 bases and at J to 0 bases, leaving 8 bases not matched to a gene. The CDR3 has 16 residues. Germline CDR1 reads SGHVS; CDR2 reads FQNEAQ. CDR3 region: CASSTRGSGSSYEQYF. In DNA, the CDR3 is TGTGCCAGCAGCACCCGGGGTAGCGGGAGCTCCTACGAGCAGTACTTC.

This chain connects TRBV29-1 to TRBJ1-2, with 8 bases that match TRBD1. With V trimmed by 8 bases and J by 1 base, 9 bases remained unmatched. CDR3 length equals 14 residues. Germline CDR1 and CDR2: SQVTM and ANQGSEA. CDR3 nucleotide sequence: TGCAGCTTTATCTCCGACAGGGGTAACTATGGCTACACCTTC. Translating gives CSFISDRGNYGYTF. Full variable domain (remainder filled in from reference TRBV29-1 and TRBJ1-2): SAVISQKPSRDICQRGTSLTIQCQVDSQVTMMFWYRQQPGQSLTLIATANQGSEATYESGFVIDKFPISRPNLTFSTLTVSNMSPEDSSIYLCSFISDRGNYGYTFGSGTRLTVV.

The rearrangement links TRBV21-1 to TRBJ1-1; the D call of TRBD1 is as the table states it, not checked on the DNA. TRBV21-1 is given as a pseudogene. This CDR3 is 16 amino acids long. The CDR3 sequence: CASSTQGKCRSTEAFF. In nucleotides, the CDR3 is TGTGCCAGCAGCACACAGGGGAAATGTAGGAGCACTGAAGCTTTCTTT.

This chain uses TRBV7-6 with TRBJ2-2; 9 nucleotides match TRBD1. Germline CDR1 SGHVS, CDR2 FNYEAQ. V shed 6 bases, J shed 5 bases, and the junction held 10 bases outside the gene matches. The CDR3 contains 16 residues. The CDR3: CASRRKQGAQTGELFF. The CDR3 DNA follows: TGTGCCAGCAGACGGAAACAGGGGGCGCAAACCGGGGAGCTGTTTTTT.

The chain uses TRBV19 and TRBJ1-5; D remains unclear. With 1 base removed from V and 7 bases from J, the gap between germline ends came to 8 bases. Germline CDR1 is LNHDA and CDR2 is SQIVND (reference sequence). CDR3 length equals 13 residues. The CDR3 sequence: CASSIVGGQPQHF. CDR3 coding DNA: TGTGCCAGTAGTATAGTCGGAGGGCAGCCCCAGCATTTT.

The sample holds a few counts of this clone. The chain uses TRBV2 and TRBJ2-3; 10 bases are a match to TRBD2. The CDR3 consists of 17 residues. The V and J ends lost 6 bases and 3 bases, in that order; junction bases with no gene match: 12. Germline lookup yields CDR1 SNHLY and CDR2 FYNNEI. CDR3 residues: CASRQYLLAGATDTQYF. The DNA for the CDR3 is TGTGCCAGCAGGCAATACCTTCTAGCGGGAGCAACAGATACGCAGTATTTT.

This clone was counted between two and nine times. The DNA for the CDR3 is TGCGCCAGCAGCTTGGGGGCGCACACTGAAGCTTTCTTT. As protein: CASSLGAHTEAFF. V and J are TRBV5-1 and TRBJ1-1; D uncertain. Trimming shortened V by 0 bases and J by 3 bases, and 6 bases separated the two germline ends. The CDR3 is 13 amino acids. CDR1 SGHRS and CDR2 YFSETQ come from the germline V gene. The full variable domain, completed using reference TRBV5-1 and TRBJ1-1, is KAGVTQTPRYLIKTRGQQVTLSCSPISGHRSVSWYQQTPGQGLQFLFEYFSETQRNKGNFPGRFSGRQFSNSRSEMNVSTLELGDSALYLCASSLGAHTEAFFGQGTRLTVV.

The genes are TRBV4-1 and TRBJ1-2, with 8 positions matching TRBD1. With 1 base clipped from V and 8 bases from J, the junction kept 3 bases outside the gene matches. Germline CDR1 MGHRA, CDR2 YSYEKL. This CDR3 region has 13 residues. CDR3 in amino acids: CASSQAGGEGYTF. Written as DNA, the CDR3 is TGCGCCAGCAGCCAAGCAGGGGGCGAGGGCTACACCTTC.

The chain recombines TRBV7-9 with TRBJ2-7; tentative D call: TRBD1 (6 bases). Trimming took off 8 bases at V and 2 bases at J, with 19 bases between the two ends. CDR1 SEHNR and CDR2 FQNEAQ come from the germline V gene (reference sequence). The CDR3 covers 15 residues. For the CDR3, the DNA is TGTGCCAGCTCAAGGGGACAACGTAGCACCTACGAGCAGTACTTC. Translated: CASSRGQRSTYEQYF.

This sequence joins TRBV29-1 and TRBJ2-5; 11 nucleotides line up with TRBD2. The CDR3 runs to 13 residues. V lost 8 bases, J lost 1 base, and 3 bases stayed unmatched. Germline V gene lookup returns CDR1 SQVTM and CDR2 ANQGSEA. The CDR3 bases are TGCAGCACTAGCGGGGGTCTCCAAGAGACCCAGTACTTC. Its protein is CSTSGGLQETQYF.

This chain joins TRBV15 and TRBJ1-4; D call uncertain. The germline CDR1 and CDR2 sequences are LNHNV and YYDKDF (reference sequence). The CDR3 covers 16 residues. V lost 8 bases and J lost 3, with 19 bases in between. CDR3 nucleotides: TGTGCCACCCGGGGTTCGTATTTAGGTTCTAATGAAAAACTGTTTTTT. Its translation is CATRGSYLGSNEKLFF.

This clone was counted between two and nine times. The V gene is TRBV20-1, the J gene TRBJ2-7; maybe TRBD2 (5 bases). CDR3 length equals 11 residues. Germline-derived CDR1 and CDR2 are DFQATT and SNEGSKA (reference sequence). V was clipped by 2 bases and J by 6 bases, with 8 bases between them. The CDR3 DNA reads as TGCAGTGCTAGAAGGACTCTCGAGCAGTACTTC. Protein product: CSARRTLEQYF.

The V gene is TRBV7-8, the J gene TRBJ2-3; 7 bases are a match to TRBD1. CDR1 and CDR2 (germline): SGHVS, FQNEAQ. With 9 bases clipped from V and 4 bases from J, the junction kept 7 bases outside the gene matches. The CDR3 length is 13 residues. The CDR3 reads CASSTGSADTQYF. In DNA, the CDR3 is TGTGCCAGTTCGACAGGGAGCGCAGATACGCAGTATTTT.

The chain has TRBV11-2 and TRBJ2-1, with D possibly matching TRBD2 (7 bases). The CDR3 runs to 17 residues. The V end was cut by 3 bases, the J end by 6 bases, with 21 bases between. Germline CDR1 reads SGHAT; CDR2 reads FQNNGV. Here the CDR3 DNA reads TGTGCCAGCAGCTTCCCCGGAAGAGGGGGACTAATCAATGAGCAGTTCTTC. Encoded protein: CASSFPGRGGLINEQFF.

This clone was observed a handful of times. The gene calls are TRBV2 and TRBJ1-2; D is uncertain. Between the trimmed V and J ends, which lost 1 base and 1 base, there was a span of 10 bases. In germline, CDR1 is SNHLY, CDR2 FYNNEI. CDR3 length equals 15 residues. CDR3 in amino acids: CASSEGRTVNYGYTF. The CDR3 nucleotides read TGTGCCAGCAGTGAAGGGAGGACGGTTAACTATGGCTACACCTTC.

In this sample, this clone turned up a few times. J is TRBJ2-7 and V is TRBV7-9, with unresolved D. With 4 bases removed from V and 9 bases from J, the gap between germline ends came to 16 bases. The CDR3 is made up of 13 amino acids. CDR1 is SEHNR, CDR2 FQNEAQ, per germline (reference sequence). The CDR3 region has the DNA TGTGCCAGCAGCTCCCATAATAAGCCCGGGCAGTACTTC. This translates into CASSSHNKPGQYF.